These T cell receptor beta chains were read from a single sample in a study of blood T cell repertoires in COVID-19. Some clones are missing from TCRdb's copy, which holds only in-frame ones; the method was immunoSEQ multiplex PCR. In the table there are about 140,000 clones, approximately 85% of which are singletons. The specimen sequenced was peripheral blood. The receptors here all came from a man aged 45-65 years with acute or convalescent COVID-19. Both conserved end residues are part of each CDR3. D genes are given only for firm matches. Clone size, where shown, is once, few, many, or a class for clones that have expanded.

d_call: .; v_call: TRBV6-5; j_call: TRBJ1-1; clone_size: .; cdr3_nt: TGTGCCAGCAGTTACGGGCAGGATACTGGTGCTTTCTTT; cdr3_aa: CASSYGQDTGAFF
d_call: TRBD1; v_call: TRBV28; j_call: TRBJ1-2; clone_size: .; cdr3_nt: TGTGCCAGCAGTCCAACCGGGACAGGGAGTGGCTACACCTTC; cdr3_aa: CASSPTGTGSGYTF
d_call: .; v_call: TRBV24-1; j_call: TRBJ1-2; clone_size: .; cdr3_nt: TGTGCCACCAGTGATTTTCGTGGGGGGGCGGTTGGCTACACCTTC; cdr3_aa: CATSDFRGGAVGYTF
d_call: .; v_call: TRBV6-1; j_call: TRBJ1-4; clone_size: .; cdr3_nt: TGTGCCAGCAGTGAAGCGCCCCTAGCAAGACCGAATGAAAAACTGTTTTTT; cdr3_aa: CASSEAPLARPNEKLFF
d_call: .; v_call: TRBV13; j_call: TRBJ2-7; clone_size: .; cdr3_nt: TGTGCCAGCAGCTTAGGCGGTCCGGGGGGCCTAAGCTCCTACGAGCAGTACTTC; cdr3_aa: CASSLGGPGGLSSYEQYF
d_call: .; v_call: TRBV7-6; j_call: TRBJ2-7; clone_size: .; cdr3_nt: TGTGCCAGCAGCTTAGAGAGGGTTTACGAGCAGTACTTC; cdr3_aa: CASSLERVYEQYF
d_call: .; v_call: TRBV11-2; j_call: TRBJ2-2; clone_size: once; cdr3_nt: TGTGCCAGCAGCAACGGCGGGACAGCGAACACCGGGGAGCTGTTTTTT; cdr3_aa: CASSNGGTANTGELFF
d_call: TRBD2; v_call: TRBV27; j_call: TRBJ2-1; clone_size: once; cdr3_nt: TGTGCCAGGGGGCTTAGCGGGGGGCACAGCGAGCAGTTCTTC; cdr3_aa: CARGLSGGHSEQFF
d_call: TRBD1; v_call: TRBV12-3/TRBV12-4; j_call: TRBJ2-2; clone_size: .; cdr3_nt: TGTGCCAGCAGATGGGACAGCCGAGGGGAGCTGTTTTTT; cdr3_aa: CASRWDSRGELFF
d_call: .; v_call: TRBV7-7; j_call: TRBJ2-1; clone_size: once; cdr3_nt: TGTGCTAGCAGCCCCATGTCGGCGGGGGCGAACAATGAGCAGTTCTTC; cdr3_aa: CASSPMSAGANNEQFF
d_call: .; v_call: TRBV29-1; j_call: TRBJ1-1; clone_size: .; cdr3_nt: TGCAGCGTTGGATTAACAGGGGAAGCTTTCTTT; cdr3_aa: CSVGLTGEAFF
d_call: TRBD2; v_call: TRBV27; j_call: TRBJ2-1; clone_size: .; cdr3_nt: TGTGCCAGCAGTCCCGGACTAGCGGGATACTACAATGAGCAGTTCTTC; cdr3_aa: CASSPGLAGYYNEQFF
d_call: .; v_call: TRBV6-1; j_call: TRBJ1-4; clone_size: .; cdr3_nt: TGTGCCAGCAGTGATCCGGGACAAGCAAATGAAAAACTGTTTTTT; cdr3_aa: CASSDPGQANEKLFF
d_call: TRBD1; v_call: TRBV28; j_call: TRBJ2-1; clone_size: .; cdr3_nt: TGTGCCAGCAGTGTGACCGGGACAGGGTACAATGAGCAGTTCTTC; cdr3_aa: CASSVTGTGYNEQFF
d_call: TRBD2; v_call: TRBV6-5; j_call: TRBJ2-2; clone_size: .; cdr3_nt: TGTGCCAGCAGTTATCTGGGGACTAGCGGTCTCGGGGAGCTGTTTTTT; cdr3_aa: CASSYLGTSGLGELFF
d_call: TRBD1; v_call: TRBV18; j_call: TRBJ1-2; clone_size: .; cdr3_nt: TGTGCCAGCTCGCCCTCCGGACAGGTCTTCACTAACTATGGCTACACCTTC; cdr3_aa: CASSPSGQVFTNYGYTF
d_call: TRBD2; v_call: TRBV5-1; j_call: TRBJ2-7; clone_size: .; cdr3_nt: TGCGCCAGCAGCAGAGCTAGCGGGGGGGCCTACGAGCAGTACTTC; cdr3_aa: CASSRASGGAYEQYF
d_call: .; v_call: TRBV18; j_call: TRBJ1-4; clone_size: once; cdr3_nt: TGTGCCAGCTCACCACTTGGGCAGGGGAGTGAAAAACTGTTTTTT; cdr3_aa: CASSPLGQGSEKLFF
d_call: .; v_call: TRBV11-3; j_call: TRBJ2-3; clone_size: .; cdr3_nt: TGTGCCAGCAGCTTATCGGTGAGGGCGGGAACAGATACGCAGTATTTT; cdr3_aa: CASSLSVRAGTDTQYF
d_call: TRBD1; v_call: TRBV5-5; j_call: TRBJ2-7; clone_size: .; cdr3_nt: TGTGCCAGCAGCGCAGGGACAGGGGAATCCTACGAGCAGTACTTC; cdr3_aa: CASSAGTGESYEQYF
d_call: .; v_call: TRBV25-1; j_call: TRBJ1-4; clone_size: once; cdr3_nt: TGTGCCAGCAGTGCGGTAGGAGGGAATGAAAAACTGTTTTTT; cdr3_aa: CASSAVGGNEKLFF
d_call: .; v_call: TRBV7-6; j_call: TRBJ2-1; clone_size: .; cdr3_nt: TGTGCCAGCAGCTTAGCGAAAGCACCCTTTAATGAGCAGTTCTTC; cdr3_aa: CASSLAKAPFNEQFF
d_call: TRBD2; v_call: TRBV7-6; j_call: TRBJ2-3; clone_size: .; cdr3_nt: TGTGCCAGCAGCCCCGGGGTAGCGGGAGCCATAGATACGCAGTATTTT; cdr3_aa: CASSPGVAGAIDTQYF
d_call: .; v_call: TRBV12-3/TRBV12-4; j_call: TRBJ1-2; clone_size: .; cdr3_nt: TGTGCCAGCACCCCCTACAGAACCGGTGGCTACACCTTC; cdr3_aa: CASTPYRTGGYTF
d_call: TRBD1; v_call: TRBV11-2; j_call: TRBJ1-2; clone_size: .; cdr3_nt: TGTGCCAGCAGCTCCCTACGGAGGGACAGGGAGGGGAACTATGGCTACACCTTC; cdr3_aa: CASSSLRRDREGNYGYTF
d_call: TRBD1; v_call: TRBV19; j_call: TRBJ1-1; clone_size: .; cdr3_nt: TGTGCCAGTAGTATAGATGGGGACAGCCACGAGAACACTGAAGCTTTCTTT; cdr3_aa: CASSIDGDSHENTEAFF
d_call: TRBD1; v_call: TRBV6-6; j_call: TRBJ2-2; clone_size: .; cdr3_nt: TGTGCCAGCATAAACAGACAGGGCGCCGGGGAGCTGTTTTTT; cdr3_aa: CASINRQGAGELFF
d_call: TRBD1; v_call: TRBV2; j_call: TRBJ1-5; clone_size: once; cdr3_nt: TGTGCCAGCACGGACGGGACAGGTGGGATTCAGCCCCAGCATTTT; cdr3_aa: CASTDGTGGIQPQHF
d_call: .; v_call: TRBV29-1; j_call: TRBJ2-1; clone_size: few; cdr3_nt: TGCAGCGTTGAAGATCTAAATGAGCAGTTCTTC; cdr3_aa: CSVEDLNEQFF
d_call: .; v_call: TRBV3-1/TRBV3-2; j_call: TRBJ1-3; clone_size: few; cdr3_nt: TGTGCCAGCAGCCAAGACTCTACAGGGTACGGAAACACCATATATTTT; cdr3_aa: CASSQDSTGYGNTIYF
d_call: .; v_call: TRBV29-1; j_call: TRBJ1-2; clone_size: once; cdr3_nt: TGCAGCGTTGAAGGGACGGGGGATGGCTACACCTTC; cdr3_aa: CSVEGTGDGYTF
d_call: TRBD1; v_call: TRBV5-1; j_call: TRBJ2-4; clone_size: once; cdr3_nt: TGCGCCAGCAGCTCAGGACAGGGGGGGCGGCTAGCCAAAAACATTCAGTACTTC; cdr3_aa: CASSSGQGGRLAKNIQYF
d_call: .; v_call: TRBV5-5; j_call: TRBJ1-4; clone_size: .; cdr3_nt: TGTGCCAGCAGCCAAGGACACCGCGGTGAAAAACTGTTTTTT; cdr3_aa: CASSQGHRGEKLFF
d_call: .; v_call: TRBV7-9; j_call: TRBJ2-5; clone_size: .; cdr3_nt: TGTGCCAGCAGCTTATTCTCGGAGACCCAGTACTTC; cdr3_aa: CASSLFSETQYF
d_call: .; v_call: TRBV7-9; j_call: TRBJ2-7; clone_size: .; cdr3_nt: TGTGCCAGCAGCGGGTCCCCGGGACACCTCTACGAGCAGTACTTC; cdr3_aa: CASSGSPGHLYEQYF
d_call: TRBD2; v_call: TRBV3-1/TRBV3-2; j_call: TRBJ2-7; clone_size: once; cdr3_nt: TGTGCCAGCAGCCAGGCTAGCGGCTACGAGCAGTACTTC; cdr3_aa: CASSQASGYEQYF
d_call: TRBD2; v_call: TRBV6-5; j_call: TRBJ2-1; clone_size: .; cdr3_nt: TGTGCCAGCAGTTTATCGACTAGCGGGCTCAATGAGCAGTTCTTC; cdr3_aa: CASSLSTSGLNEQFF
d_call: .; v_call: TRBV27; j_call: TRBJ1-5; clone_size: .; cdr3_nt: TGTGCCAGCAGTCTCGACAGGATCAATCAGCCCCAGCATTTT; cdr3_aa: CASSLDRINQPQHF
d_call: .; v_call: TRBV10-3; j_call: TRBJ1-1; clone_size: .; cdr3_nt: TGTGCCATCAGTGACCCAGGGAAGGCCATGAACACTGAAGCTTTCTTT; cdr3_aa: CAISDPGKAMNTEAFF
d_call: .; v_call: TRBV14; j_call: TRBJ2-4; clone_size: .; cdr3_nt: TGTGCCAGCAGCCCCGGACTCTTAATAGCCAAAAACATTCAGTACTTC; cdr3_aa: CASSPGLLIAKNIQYF
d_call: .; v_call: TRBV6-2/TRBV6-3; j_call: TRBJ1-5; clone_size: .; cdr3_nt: TGTGCCAGCAGTTACTCGAGCCAGTCAAGCAATCAGGTCACCGTGCATCAGCATTTT; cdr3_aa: CASSYSSQSSNQVTVHQHF
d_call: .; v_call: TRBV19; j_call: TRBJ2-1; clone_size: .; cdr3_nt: TGTGCCAGTAGTGACTGGAACAATGAGCAGTTCTTC; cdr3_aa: CASSDWNNEQFF
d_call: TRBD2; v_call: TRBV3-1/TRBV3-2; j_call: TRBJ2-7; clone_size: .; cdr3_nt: TGTGCCAGCAGCCAGAGAGCGGGAGTCCACGAGCAGTACTTC; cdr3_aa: CASSQRAGVHEQYF
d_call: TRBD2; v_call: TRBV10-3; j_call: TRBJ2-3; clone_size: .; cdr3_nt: TGTGCCATCAGTGACCCGACTAGCGGGGGGTTTCTCACAGATACGCAGTATTTT; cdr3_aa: CAISDPTSGGFLTDTQYF
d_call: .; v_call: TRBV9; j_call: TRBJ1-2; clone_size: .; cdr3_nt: TGTGCCAGCAGCGTAGGGGGGGACCCTAACTATGGCTACACCTTC; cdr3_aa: CASSVGGDPNYGYTF
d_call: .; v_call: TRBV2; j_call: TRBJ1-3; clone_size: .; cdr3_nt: TGTGCCAGCAGTGTGGCAGCGGGCCTAGGAAACACCATATATTTT; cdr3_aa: CASSVAAGLGNTIYF
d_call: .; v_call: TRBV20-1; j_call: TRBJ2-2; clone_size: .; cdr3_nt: TGCAGTGCTAGTCTTTTGTCGGCCGGGGAGCTGTTTTTT; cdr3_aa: CSASLLSAGELFF
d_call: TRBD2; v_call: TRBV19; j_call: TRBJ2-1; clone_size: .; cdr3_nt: TGTGCCAGTAGCCAAACAACGTCAGCGGGGGGCAGGGATGAGCAGTTCTTC; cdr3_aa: CASSQTTSAGGRDEQFF
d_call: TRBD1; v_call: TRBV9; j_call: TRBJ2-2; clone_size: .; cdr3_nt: TGTGCCAGCAGCGCGACAGGGGTCAGAGGCACCGGGGAGCTGTTTTTT; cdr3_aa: CASSATGVRGTGELFF
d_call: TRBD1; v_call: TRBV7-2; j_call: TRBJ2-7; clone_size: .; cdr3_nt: TGTGCCAGCAGCCTCTCGACAGGGAAGGGCTACGAGCAGTACTTC; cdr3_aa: CASSLSTGKGYEQYF
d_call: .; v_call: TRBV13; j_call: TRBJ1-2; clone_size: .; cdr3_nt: TGTGCCAGCAGCTTAGTGCAGGGGAAGGATGGCTACACCTTC; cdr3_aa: CASSLVQGKDGYTF
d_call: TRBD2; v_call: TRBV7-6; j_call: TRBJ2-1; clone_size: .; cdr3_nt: TGTGCCAGCAGCCCAACTAGCGGCTCCTACAATGAGCAGTTCTTC; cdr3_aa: CASSPTSGSYNEQFF
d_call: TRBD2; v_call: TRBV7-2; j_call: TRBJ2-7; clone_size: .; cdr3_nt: TGTGCCAGCAGCTTAAGCGGGGGGTACAACTACGAGCAGTACTTC; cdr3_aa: CASSLSGGYNYEQYF
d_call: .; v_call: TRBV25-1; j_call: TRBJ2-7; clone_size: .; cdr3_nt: TGTGCCAGCAGGGACTCAGACACTTCCTACGAGCAGTACTTC; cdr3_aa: CASRDSDTSYEQYF
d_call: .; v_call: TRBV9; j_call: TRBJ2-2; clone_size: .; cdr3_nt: TGTGCCAGCAGCCCCCAGTCTGGGGCGCTCACCGGGGAGCTGTTTTTT; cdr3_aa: CASSPQSGALTGELFF
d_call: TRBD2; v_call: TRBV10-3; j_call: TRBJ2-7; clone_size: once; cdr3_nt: TGTGCCATCAGTGAGTCGCCTCCGGGACTAGCGGGAGGGCCGTACGAGCAGTACTTC; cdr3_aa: CAISESPPGLAGGPYEQYF